The clone carrying this T cell receptor beta chain has a handful of counts. Its antigen is not known. Template switching added a universal primer binding site, and final cDNA carried unique molecular identifiers. Using its own MiXCR run on the 5' RACE reads, TCRdb lists one record per CDR3 protein. The sample holds roughly 470,000 distinct CDR3 sequences, over 11% seen once. Germline-derived CDR1 and CDR2 are SGHVS and FQNEAQ. The V and J ends lost 5 bases and 1 base respectively, with 18 bases between them. The CDR3 consists of 16 residues. This sample was taken from a study of identical twins. Findings and caveats of the study: When twins shared out-of-frame alpha sequences, those sequences had excess low generation probability. Beta clonotypes that were abundant in cord blood contained fewer insertions, a pattern absent from memory repertoires. It was cross-sectional statistical analysis, not following the same donors, that the conclusions relied on.

The same sample was also used in a study of yellow fever vaccine responses in identical twins.

This sequence was found in a woman aged 18-35 years in good health. The chain employs TRBV7-8 and TRBJ2-7; tentatively, D is TRBD2 (6 bases). Sequencing was performed on CD4+ T cells sorted from blood. CDR3: CASSRGTPSWSYEQYF. CDR3 coding DNA: TGTGCCAGCAGCCGAGGGACTCCCAGCTGGTCCTACGAGCAGTACTTC. Full variable domain (rest looked up from reference TRBV7-8 and TRBJ2-7): GAGVSQSPRYKVAKRGQDVALRCDPISGHVSLFWYQQALGQGPEFLTYFQNEAQLDKSGLPSDRFFAERPEGSVSTLKIQRTQQEDSAVYLCASSRGTPSWSYEQYFGPGTRLTVT.